The clone carrying this T cell receptor beta chain was observed a few times. Its antigen is as yet unknown. The germline gives CDR1 SQVTM, CDR2 ANQGSEA. Losses at the gene ends were 1 base for V and 3 bases for J; bases not matched to a gene: 8. This CDR3 spans 15 amino acids. These data come from a study of response to subunit inactivated influenza vaccine. TCRdb called the RT-PCR reads again in MiXCR, with one record for every CDR3 protein. The repertoire holds hundreds of thousands of distinct CDR3 sequences, with approximately 14% as singletons. Overall study results and limits: The authors put forward the suggestion that each seasonal influenza vaccination may bring in only a limited number of new T cells.

This sequence was found in a man in his fifties who received an inactivated influenza vaccine. The chain carries TRBV29-1 and TRBJ1-2; the match to TRBD1 covers 7 bases. The specimen comprised PBMCs from blood, sampled roughly 12 days after vaccination. CDR3 in DNA: TGCAGCGTTGAAGTCAGAGGGGGCGCACACTATGGCTACACCTTC. This gives the protein CSVEVRGGAHYGYTF. Together with reference TRBV29-1 and TRBJ1-2, the CDR3 gives the full variable domain: SAVISQKPSRDICQRGTSLTIQCQVDSQVTMMFWYRQQPGQSLTLIATANQGSEATYESGFVIDKFPISRPNLTFSTLTVSNMSPEDSSIYLCSVEVRGGAHYGYTFGSGTRLTVV.